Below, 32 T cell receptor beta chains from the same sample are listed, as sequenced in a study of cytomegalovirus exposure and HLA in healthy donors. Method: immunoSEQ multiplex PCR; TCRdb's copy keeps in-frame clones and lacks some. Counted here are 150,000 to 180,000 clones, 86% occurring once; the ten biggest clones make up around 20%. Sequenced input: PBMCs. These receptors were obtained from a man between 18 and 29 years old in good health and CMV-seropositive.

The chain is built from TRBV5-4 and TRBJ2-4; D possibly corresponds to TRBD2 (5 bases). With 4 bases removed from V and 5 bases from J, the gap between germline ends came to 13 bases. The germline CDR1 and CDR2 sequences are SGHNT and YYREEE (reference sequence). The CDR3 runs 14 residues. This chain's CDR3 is CASSVDSRENIQYF. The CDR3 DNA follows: TGTGCCAGCAGCGTTGATTCGAGGGAAAACATTCAGTACTTC.

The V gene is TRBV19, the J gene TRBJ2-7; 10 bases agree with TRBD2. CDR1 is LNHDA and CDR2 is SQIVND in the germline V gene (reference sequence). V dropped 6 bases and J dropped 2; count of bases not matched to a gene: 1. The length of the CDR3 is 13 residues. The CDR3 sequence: CASRLAGTYEQYF. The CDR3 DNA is TGTGCCAGTAGACTAGCGGGGACCTACGAGCAGTACTTC.

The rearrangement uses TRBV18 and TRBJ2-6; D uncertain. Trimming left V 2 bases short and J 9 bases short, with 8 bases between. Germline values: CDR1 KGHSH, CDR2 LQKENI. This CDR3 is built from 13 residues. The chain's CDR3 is CASSPTEYNVLTF. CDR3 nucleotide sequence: TGTGCCAGCTCACCAACGGAGTACAACGTCCTGACTTTC.

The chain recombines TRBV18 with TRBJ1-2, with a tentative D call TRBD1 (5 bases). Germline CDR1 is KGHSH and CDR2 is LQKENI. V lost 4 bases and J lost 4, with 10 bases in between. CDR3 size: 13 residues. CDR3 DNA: TGTGCCAGCTCACAGACAGTCTTCTATGGCTACACCTTC. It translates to CASSQTVFYGYTF.

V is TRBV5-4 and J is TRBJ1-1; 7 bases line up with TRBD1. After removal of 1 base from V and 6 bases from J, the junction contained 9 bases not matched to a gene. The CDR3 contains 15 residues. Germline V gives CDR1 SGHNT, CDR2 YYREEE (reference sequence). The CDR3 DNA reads TGTGCCAGCAGCTTGTGGGAGGAGGGGGCGCCTGAAGCTTTCTTT. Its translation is CASSLWEEGAPEAFF. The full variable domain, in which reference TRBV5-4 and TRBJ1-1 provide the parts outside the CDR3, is ETGVTQSPTHLIKTRGQQVTLRCSSQSGHNTVSWYQQALGQGPQFIFQYYREEENGRGNFPPRFSGLQFPNYSSELNVNALELDDSALYLCASSLWEEGAPEAFFGQGTRLTVV.

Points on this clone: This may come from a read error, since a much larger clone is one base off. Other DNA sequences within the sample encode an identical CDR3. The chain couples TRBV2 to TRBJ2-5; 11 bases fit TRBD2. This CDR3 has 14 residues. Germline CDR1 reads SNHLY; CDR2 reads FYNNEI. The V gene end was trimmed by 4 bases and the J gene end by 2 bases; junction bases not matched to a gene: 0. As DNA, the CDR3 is TGTGCCAGCAGTGCTAGCGGGGGGCAAGAGACCCAGTACTTC. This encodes CASSASGGQETQYF.

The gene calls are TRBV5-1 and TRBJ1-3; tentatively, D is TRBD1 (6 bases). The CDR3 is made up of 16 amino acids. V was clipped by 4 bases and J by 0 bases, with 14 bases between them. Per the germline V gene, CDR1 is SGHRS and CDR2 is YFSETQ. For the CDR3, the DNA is TGCGCCAGCAGCACCTCCGGGACATTCTCTGGAAACACCATATATTTT. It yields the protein CASSTSGTFSGNTIYF.

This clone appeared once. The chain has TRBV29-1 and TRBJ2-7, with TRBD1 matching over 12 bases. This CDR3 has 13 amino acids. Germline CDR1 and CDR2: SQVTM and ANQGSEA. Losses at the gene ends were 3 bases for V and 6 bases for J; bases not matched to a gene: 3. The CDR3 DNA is TGCAGCGTTGAGGGGACAGGGGGCGCCGAGCAGTACTTC. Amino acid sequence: CSVEGTGGAEQYF.

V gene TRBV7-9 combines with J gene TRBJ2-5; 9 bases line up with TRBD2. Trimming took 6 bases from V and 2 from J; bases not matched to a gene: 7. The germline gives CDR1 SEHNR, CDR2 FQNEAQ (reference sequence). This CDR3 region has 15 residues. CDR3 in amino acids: CASSISGRAQETQYF. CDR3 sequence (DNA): TGTGCCAGCAGTATTAGCGGGAGAGCACAAGAGACCCAGTACTTC.

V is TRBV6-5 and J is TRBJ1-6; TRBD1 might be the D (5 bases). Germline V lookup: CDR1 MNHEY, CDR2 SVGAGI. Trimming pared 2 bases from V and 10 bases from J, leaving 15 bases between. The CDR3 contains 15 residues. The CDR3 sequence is CASSYRDGGISPLHF. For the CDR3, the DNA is TGTGCCAGCAGTTACCGCGACGGGGGTATATCACCCCTCCACTTT.

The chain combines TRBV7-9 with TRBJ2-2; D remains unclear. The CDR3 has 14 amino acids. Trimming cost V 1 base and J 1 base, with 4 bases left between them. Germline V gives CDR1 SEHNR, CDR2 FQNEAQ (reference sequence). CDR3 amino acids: CASSLGQNTGELFF. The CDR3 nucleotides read TGTGCCAGCAGCTTAGGACAGAACACCGGGGAGCTGTTTTTT.

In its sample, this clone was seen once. The CDR3, as DNA: TGTGCCAGCAGTAGCGGGACATTTCTCTATGGCTACACCTTC. It is translated as CASSSGTFLYGYTF. The chain combines TRBV27 with TRBJ1-2, with TRBD1 as a possible D gene (6 bases). V gave up 5 bases and J gave up 4 bases, with 14 bases separating them. CDR1 and CDR2 (germline): MNHEY, SMNVEV (reference sequence). The CDR3 is made up of 14 amino acids.

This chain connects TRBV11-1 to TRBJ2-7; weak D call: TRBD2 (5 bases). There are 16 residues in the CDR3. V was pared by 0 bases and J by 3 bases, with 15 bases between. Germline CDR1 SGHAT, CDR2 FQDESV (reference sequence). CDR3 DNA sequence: TGTGCCAGCAGCTTAGCGCTCGCGGAGGCCGTCTACGAGCAGTACTTC. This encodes CASSLALAEAVYEQYF.

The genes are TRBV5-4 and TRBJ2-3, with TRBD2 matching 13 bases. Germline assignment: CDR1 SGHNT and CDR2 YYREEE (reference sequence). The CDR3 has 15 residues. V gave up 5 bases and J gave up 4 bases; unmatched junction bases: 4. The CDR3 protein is CASRRTSGGADTQYF. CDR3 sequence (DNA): TGTGCCAGCAGACGGACTAGCGGGGGCGCAGATACGCAGTATTTT.

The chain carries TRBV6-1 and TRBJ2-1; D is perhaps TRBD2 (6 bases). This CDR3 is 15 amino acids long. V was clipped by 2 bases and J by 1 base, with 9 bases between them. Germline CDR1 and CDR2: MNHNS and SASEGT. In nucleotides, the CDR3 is TGTGCCAGCAGTGAATGGGGGGTTTCCTACAATGAGCAGTTCTTC. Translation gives CASSEWGVSYNEQFF.

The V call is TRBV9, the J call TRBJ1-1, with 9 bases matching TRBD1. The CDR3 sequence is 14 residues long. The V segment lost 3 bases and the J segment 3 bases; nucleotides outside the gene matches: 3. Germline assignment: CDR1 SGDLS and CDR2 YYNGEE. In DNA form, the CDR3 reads TGTGCCAGCAGCGCCACAGGGGGCCACACTGAAGCTTTCTTT. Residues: CASSATGGHTEAFF.

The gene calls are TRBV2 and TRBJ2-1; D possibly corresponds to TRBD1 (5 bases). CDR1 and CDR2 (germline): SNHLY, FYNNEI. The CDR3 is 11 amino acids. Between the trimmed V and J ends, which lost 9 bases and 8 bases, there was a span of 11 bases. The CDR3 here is CARSQGDEQFF. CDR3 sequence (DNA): TGTGCCAGGTCCCAGGGTGATGAGCAGTTCTTC.

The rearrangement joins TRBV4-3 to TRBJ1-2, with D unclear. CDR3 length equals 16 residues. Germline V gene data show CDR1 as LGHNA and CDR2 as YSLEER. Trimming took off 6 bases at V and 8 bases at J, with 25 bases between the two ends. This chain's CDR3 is CASREGRTKVSGGYTF. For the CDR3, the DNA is TGCGCCAGCAGGGAAGGTCGGACCAAAGTGAGCGGGGGCTACACCTTC.

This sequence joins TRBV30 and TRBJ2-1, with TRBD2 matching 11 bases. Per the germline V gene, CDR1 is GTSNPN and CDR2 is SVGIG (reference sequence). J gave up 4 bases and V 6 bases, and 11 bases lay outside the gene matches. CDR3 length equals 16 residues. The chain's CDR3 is CACEPGLAAGYNEQFF. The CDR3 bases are TGTGCCTGCGAACCGGGACTAGCGGCAGGGTACAATGAGCAGTTCTTC. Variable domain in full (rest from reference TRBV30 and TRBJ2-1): SQTIHQWPATLVQPVGSPLSLECTVEGTSNPNLYWYRQAAGRGLQLLFYSVGIGQISSEVPQNLSASRPQDRQFILSSKKLLLSDSGFYLCACEPGLAAGYNEQFFGPGTRLTVL.

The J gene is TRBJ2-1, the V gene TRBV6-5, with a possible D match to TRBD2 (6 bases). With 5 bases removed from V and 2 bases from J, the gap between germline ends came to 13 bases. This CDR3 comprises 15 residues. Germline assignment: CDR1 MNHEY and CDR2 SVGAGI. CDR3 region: CASSLERVTYNEQFF. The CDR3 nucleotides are TGTGCCAGCAGTCTCGAGCGGGTTACCTACAATGAGCAGTTCTTC.

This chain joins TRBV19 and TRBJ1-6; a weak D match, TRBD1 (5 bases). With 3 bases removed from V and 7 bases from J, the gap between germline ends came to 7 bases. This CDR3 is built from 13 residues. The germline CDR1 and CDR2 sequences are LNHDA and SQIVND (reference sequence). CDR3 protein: CASSMDTNSPLHF. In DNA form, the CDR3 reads TGTGCCAGTAGTATGGACACAAATTCACCCCTCCACTTT.

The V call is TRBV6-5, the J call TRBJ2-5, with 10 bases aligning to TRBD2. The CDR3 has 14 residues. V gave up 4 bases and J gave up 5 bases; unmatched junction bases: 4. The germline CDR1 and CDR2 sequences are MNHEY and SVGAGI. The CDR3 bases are TGTGCCAGCAGTTCCGGACTAGCGGTCGAGACCCAGTACTTC. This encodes CASSSGLAVETQYF.

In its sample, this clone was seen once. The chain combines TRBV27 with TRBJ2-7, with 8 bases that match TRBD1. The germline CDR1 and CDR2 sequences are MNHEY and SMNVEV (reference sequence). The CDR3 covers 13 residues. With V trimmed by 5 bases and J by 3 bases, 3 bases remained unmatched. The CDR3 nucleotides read TGTGCCAGCAGTGCCGGGACAGGCTACGAGCAGTACTTC. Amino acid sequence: CASSAGTGYEQYF.

In nucleotides, the CDR3 is TGTGCCAGCAGCCCCGAGAGGGGGCCCGAGCAGTACTTC. It specifies CASSPERGPEQYF. The chain combines TRBV9 with TRBJ2-7, with 7 positions matching TRBD1. This CDR3 spans 13 amino acids. Trimming cost V 4 bases and J 6 bases; bases outside gene matches: 7. Germline V gives CDR1 SGDLS, CDR2 YYNGEE.

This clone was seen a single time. This CDR3 is CASSLGGQYNQPQHF. The CDR3 nucleotides read TGTGCCAGCAGCTTGGGGGGACAGTACAATCAGCCCCAGCATTTT. The rearrangement uses TRBV5-4 and TRBJ1-5; TRBD1 matches 7 bases. Per germline, CDR1 SGHNT and CDR2 YYREEE (reference sequence). The V segment lost 0 bases and the J segment 3 bases; nucleotides outside the gene matches: 3. The CDR3 consists of 15 residues.

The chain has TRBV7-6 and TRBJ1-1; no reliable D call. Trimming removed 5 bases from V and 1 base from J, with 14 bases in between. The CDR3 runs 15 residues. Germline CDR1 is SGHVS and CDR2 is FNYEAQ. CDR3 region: CASSLSLGQNTEAFF. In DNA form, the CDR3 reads TGTGCCAGCAGCCTGTCACTGGGCCAGAACACTGAAGCTTTCTTT.

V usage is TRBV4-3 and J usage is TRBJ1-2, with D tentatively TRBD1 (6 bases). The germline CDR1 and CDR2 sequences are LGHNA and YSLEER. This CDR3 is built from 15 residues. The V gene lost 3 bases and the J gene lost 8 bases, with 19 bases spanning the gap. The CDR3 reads CASSHRGAGALGYTF. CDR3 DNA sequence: TGCGCCAGCAGCCACCGCGGAGCAGGGGCCCTAGGCTACACCTTC.

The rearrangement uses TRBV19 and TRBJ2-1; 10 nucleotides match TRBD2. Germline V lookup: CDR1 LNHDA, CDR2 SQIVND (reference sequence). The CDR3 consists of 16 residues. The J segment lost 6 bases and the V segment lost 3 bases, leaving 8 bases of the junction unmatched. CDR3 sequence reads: CASSITGLALSNEQFF. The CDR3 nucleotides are TGTGCCAGTAGTATCACGGGACTAGCGCTGTCCAATGAGCAGTTCTTC.

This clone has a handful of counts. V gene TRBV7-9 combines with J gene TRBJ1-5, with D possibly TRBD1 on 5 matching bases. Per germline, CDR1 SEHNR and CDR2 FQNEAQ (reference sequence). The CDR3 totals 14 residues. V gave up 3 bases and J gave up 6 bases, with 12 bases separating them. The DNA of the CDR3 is TGTGCCAGCAGCTTTGTAGGGGAGGGTCAGCCCCAGCATTTT. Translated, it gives CASSFVGEGQPQHF. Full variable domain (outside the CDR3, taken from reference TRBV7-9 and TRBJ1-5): DTGVSQNPRHKITKRGQNVTFRCDPISEHNRLYWYRQTLGQGPEFLTYFQNEAQLEKSRLLSDRFSAERPKGSFSTLEIQRTEQGDSAMYLCASSFVGEGQPQHFGDGTRLSIL.

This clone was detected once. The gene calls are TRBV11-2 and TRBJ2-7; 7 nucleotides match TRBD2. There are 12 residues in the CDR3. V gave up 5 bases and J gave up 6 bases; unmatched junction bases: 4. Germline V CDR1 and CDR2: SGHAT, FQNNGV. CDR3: CASSPGTTEQYF. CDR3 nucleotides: TGTGCCAGCAGCCCAGGGACTACCGAGCAGTACTTC.

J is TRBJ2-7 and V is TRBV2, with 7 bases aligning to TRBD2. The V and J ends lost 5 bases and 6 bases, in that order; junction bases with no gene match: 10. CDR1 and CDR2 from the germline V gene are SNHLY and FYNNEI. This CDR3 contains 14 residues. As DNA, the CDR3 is TGTGCCAGCAGTCCTCGGCAGGGAGGGAGCGAGCAGTACTTC. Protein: CASSPRQGGSEQYF.

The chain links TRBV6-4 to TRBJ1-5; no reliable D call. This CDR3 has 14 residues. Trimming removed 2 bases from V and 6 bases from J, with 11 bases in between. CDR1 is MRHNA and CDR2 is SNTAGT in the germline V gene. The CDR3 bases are TGTGCCAGCAGTGACAGGAGGATTAGTCAGCCCCAGCATTTT. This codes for CASSDRRISQPQHF.